This T cell receptor beta chain stems from a study of shared clonotypes between healthy human individuals. Repertoires were generated with immunoSEQ multiplex PCR, while TCRdb's copy carries only in-frame clones and drops some. Of some 2.3 million clones listed, over 90% are singletons. Sequenced sample: naive CD4+ T cells from PBMCs. Sample subset: CD45RA+ positively selected. This clonotype originated in a man aged 18 to 29 in good health. Some clones in this sample may be carry-over from other donors' samples.

CDR3 loop: CASRKIAGLPQETQYF. Here the CDR3 DNA reads TGCGCCAGCAGGAAAATAGCGGGACTACCCCAAGAGACCCAGTACTTC. The chain has TRBV4-1 and TRBJ2-5, with TRBD2 identical over 8 bases. The CDR3 has 16 residues. V dropped 6 bases and J dropped 1; count of bases not matched to a gene: 10. Germline assignment: CDR1 MGHRA and CDR2 YSYEKL.